This entry lists 16 T cell receptor beta chains sequenced from one sample in a study of cytotoxic CD8 clonotypes in ibrutinib-treated CLL. TCRdb's table, derived via immunoSEQ multiplex PCR, lists solely in-frame clones and lacks some. The sample lists more than 200,000 clones, about 75% occurring once. The sequencing used PBMCs, collected after 12 months of ibrutinib treatment. All receptors derive from a human donor with chronic lymphocytic leukemia.

This clone was seen just once. The chain employs TRBV6-5 and TRBJ1-6, with 7 bases identical to TRBD1. This CDR3 spans 14 amino acids. Germline trimming cut 7 bases from V and 10 bases from J; bases unmatched to any gene: 10. CDR1 and CDR2 from the germline V gene are MNHEY and SVGAGI. CDR3 DNA: TGTGCCAGCATTTTAGACAGGGTTGCCTCACCCCTCCACTTT. Its translation: CASILDRVASPLHF.

CDR3 sequence: CASRKTGDHQPQHF. The CDR3 DNA is TGTGCCAGCAGAAAAACAGGGGATCATCAGCCCCAGCATTTT. The chain recombines TRBV6-5 with TRBJ1-5; 7 bases are a match to TRBD1. V lost 6 bases to trimming and J lost 5 bases; unmatched junction nucleotides: 7. CDR3 length equals 14 residues. Germline CDR1 MNHEY, CDR2 SVGAGI.

This clone was detected once. V usage is TRBV9 and J usage is TRBJ2-5, with 11 bases identical to TRBD1. The length of the CDR3 is 17 residues. Trimming took 4 bases from V and 4 from J; bases not matched to a gene: 12. The germline V gene encodes CDR1 SGDLS and CDR2 YYNGEE. DNA for the CDR3: TGTGCCAGCAGCATAGCGGACAGGGGGCGTCGGGGAGAGACCCAGTACTTC. This encodes CASSIADRGRRGETQYF.

The chain has TRBV30 and TRBJ2-3; D possibly corresponds to TRBD1 (6 bases). V was shortened by 5 bases and J by 6 bases, with 15 bases between the two germline ends. This CDR3 has 13 amino acids. Looked up from germline, CDR1 is GTSNPN and CDR2 is SVGIG (reference sequence). CDR3 amino acids: CAWGTGFGDTQYF. In nucleotides, the CDR3 is TGTGCCTGGGGCACAGGGTTTGGTGATACGCAGTATTTT.

The V call is TRBV29-1, the J call TRBJ1-3; a weak D match, TRBD1 (5 bases). The CDR3 has 12 residues. Germline assignment: CDR1 SQVTM and CDR2 ANQGSEA. V shed 3 bases and J shed 7 bases, with 10 bases lying between them. The CDR3 here is CSVEGTPNTIYF. CDR3 coding DNA: TGCAGCGTTGAGGGGACTCCCAACACCATATATTTT.

The rearrangement links TRBV27 to TRBJ2-3; 12 bases agree with TRBD2. CDR1 and CDR2 from the germline V gene are MNHEY and SMNVEV (reference sequence). The CDR3 runs to 16 residues. V was pared by 5 bases and J by 3 bases, with 6 bases of the junction left unmatched. Here the CDR3 reads CASSNRLAGGTDTQYF. The CDR3 nucleotides are TGTGCCAGCAGTAACCGTCTAGCGGGAGGGACAGATACGCAGTATTTT.

This clone occurred a few times. The J gene is TRBJ1-5, the V gene TRBV4-3; 9 positions agree with TRBD1. The CDR3 contains 15 residues. Trimming at V came to 5 bases and at J to 2 bases, leaving 4 bases not matched to a gene. Germline V gene data show CDR1 as LGHNA and CDR2 as YSLEER. CDR3 amino acids: CASSITGGGNQPQHF. DNA for the CDR3: TGCGCCAGCAGCATCACAGGGGGCGGCAATCAGCCCCAGCATTTT.

The chain couples TRBV6-5 to TRBJ1-2, with TRBD1 as a possible D gene (5 bases). V was trimmed by 5 bases and J by 9 bases, leaving 16 bases between them. The CDR3 totals 13 residues. Germline V gives CDR1 MNHEY, CDR2 SVGAGI. The CDR3 DNA sequence: TGTGCCAGCAGTGGGGCGGTACAGATGAGCTACACCTTC. Its protein product is CASSGAVQMSYTF.

V usage is TRBV9 and J usage is TRBJ2-3; D possibly corresponds to TRBD1 (5 bases). The CDR3 is 13 residues long. Between the trimmed V and J ends, which lost 4 bases and 6 bases, there was a span of 12 bases. The germline CDR1 and CDR2 sequences are SGDLS and YYNGEE. Written as DNA, the CDR3 is TGTGCCAGCAGCCCCGGACACGGTGATACGCAGTATTTT. The encoded protein is CASSPGHGDTQYF.

The chain joins TRBV5-1 to TRBJ2-7, with 10 bases aligning to TRBD1. Germline CDR1 SGHRS, CDR2 YFSETQ. The ends lost 4 bases at V and 6 bases at J; junction bases unmatched: 4. The CDR3 runs 13 residues. The DNA of the CDR3 is TGCGCCAGCAGCAAGAGGACAGGGGGCGAGCAGTACTTC. It codes for CASSKRTGGEQYF.

This clone was detected a few times. The CDR3 region has the DNA TGTGCCGGATTGCTAGCGGGAGCTCCAGATACGCAGTATTTT. Its protein product is CAGLLAGAPDTQYF. The rearrangement joins TRBV7-9 to TRBJ2-3; the match to TRBD2 covers 10 bases. CDR1 SEHNR and CDR2 FQNEAQ come from the germline V gene (reference sequence). Trimming removed 11 bases from V and 4 bases from J; junction bases left unmatched: 9. The CDR3 is made up of 14 amino acids.

The V call is TRBV30, the J call TRBJ2-7, with D possibly being TRBD1 (8 bases). The CDR3 runs to 16 residues. The germline V and J ends were trimmed by 3 bases and 3 bases, with 21 bases remaining between them. Looked up from germline, CDR1 is GTSNPN and CDR2 is SVGIG (reference sequence). This chain's CDR3 is CAWSFIRTGRVYEQYF. The DNA for the CDR3 is TGTGCCTGGAGCTTCATCCGGACAGGGAGGGTCTACGAGCAGTACTTC.

The chain carries TRBV7-3 and TRBJ1-2, with D perhaps TRBD1 (5 bases). The V gene lost 5 bases and the J gene lost 1 base, with 8 bases spanning the gap. The V gene's germline CDR1 is SGHTA and CDR2 FQGTGA. CDR3 length equals 13 residues. The CDR3 nucleotides are TGTGCCAGCAGCCCGCAGGGTAACTATGGCTACACCTTC. Translation: CASSPQGNYGYTF.

This sequence joins TRBV28 and TRBJ1-4; D remains ambiguous. The CDR3 length is 14 residues. Germline CDR1 MDHEN, CDR2 SYDVKM. The ends were cut back, 8 bases at V and 13 bases at J, with 23 bases in the middle. The CDR3 sequence: CASSTALTAPGLFF. DNA for the CDR3: TGTGCCAGCTCAACGGCCCTCACGGCCCCAGGACTGTTTTTT.

The chain employs TRBV5-1 and TRBJ2-5; 8 bases align to TRBD1. The CDR3 extends over 15 amino acids. Germline V gene lookup returns CDR1 SGHRS and CDR2 YFSETQ. After removal of 6 bases from V and 1 base from J, the junction contained 8 bases not matched to a gene. This CDR3 reads CASNGGQGTQETQYF. For the CDR3, the DNA is TGCGCCAGCAACGGAGGACAGGGAACCCAAGAGACCCAGTACTTC.

The rearrangement joins TRBV6-5 to TRBJ1-6, with TRBD1 matching over 8 bases. This CDR3 is 16 amino acids long. Trimming took 1 base from V and 6 from J; bases not matched to a gene: 5. In germline, CDR1 is MNHEY, CDR2 SVGAGI. DNA of the CDR3: TGTGCCAGCAGTTACTTGGACAGGGCTTTTAATTCACCCCTCCACTTT. Translation: CASSYLDRAFNSPLHF.